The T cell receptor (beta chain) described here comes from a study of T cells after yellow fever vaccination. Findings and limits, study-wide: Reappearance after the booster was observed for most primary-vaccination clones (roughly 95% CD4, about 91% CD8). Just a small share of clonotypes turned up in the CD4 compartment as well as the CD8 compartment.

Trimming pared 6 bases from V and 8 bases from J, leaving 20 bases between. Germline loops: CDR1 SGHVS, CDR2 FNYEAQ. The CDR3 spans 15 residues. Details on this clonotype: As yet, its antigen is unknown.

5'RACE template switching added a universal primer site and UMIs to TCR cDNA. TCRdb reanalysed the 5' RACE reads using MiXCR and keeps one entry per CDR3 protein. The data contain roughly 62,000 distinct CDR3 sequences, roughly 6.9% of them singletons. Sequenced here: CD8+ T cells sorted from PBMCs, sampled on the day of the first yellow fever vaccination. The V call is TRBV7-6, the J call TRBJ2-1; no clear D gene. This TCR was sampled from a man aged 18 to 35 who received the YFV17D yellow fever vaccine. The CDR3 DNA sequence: TGTGCCAGCAGACGGACGTCCGCAGCCCATTATGAGCAGTTCTTC. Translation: CASRRTSAAHYEQFF.